The subject of this entry is one T cell receptor beta chain. Its antigen is still unknown. This entry belongs to a study of beta chain features in type 1 diabetes. Overall study results and limits: PCR might pick shorter templates more often, in the same way for patients and controls. In comparison with healthy donors, patients had naive, central memory and Treg TCRB repertoires that appeared more similar. Insertions were fewer and deletions more numerous at VDJ junctions in type 1 diabetes patients. In all four CD4+ subsets, TCRB CDR3 length was significantly, moderately reduced in type 1 diabetes.

The collection from each donor was one heparinised blood draw averaging roughly 100 mL. The V end lost 1 base, the J end lost 8 bases, and 11 bases lay between the germline ends. The CDR3 is 13 residues long. Looked up from germline, CDR1 is GTSNPN and CDR2 is SVGIG (reference sequence). Expressed TCRB transcripts were sequenced because the entire RNA isolate underwent reverse transcription. Sequencing used immunoSEQ multiplex PCR; TCRdb keeps in-frame clones, though not all of them. The sample lists 200,000 to 250,000 clones, approximately 14% seen once, with approximately 0.018% in the top ten. Sequencing was performed on naive CD4+ T cells from blood. The receptor was derived from a young man with type 1 diabetes. This sequence joins TRBV30 and TRBJ1-4; D remains unclear. CDR3 residues: CAWSGRNFEKLFF. The CDR3 bases are TGTGCCTGGAGTGGTAGAAACTTCGAAAAACTGTTTTTT.